This note documents a single T cell receptor beta chain sequence. There are a few counts of this clonotype. Its antigen remains undetermined. No much larger clone is present one base from it, and per-base qualities are unavailable. The CDR3 measures 12 amino acids from cysteine to phenylalanine. The entry retains the CDR3 DNA only, 36 bases that are in frame from base 1. The V end loses 5 bases and the J end loses 6 bases, and a stretch of 9 bases separates them. To prepare the library, PCR was applied. Sequencing took place on an Illumina HiSeq 2500. To normalize quantification of the TCRbeta repertoire, the TCR libraries were built with molecular barcoding that relied on unique molecular identifiers. The public reads were reanalyzed by TCRdb: fastp trimming at Q25, MiXCR alignment, in-frame beta chains only. Records with the same CDR3 protein are collapsed into one entry carrying the most frequent genes and DNA. A total of approximately 350,000 distinct CDR3 sequences appear in this sample, roughly 15% of them only once. Clones ranked in the top ten supply around 38% of the sample.

The entry originates in a study of T-cell reconstitution after alpha-beta-depleted transplantation in children (dated by TCRdb to the mid-2010s). Regarding the study in general: The study quantitatively tracked T-cell immune reconstitution after TCRalphabeta/CD19-depleted allogeneic hematopoietic cell transplantation in children using TCR repertoire profiling. Broader findings and caveats from the paper: In some patients, the high TCRbeta diversity seen at day 60 was put down to recipient T cells and intrathymic progenitors that had survived conditioning. About two months after transplant, the apparently early recovery of alphabetaT-cell counts reportedly depended on just several hundred clones that had expanded rapidly and came from non-depleted graft cells. The frequencies of hyperexpanded clones fell over the following months, and after one year, T-cell counts and TCRbeta diversity were mostly attributed to newly produced T cells.

The intended sense of this specimen's treatment or condition label: allogeneic hematopoietic cell transplantation with graft depleted of TCRalphabeta T cells and CD19 B cells. The children who served as transplant recipients had been given grafts of TCRalphabeta/CD19-depleted allogeneic hematopoietic cells. The sequence joins TRBV12-3 or TRBV12-4 to TRBJ2-3; no D gene is confidently identified. This TCR came from a male patient aged 2 to 9 who had a stem cell transplant for acute lymphoblastic leukemia, so the T cells may come from the graft donor. Sequencing used PBMCs, mostly from graft donor cells, obtained 360 days after TCRalphabeta/CD19-depleted stem cell transplant. The nucleotide sequence is given as TGTGCCAGCAGTCAGACTCGGGATACGCAGTATTTT. Translated, it gives CASSQTRDTQYF.